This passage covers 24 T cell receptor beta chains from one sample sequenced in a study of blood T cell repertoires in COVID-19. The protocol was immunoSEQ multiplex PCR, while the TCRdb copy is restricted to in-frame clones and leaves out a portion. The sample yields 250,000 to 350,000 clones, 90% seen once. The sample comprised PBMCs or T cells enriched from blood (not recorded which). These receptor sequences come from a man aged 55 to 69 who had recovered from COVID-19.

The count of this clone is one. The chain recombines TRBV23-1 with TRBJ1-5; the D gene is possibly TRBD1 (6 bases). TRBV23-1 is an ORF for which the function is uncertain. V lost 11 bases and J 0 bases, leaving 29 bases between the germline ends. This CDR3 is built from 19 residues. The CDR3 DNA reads TGCGCCCCCCAAGGGGGGGCCAGGAGACATCCTAATAGCAATCAGCCCCAGCATTTT. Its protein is CAPQGGARRHPNSNQPQHF.

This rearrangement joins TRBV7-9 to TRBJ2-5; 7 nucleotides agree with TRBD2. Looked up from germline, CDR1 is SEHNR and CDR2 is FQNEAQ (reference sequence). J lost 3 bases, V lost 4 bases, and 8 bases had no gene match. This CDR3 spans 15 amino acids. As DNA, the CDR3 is TGTGCCAGCAGCTCAAGACCTGCGGGGGAAGAGACCCAGTACTTC. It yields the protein CASSSRPAGEETQYF.

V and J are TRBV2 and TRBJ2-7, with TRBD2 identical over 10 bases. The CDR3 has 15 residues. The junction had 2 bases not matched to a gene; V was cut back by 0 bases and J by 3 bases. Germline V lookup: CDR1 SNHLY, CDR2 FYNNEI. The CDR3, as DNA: TGTGCCAGCAGTGAAGCGGCTAGCGGGGGCTACGAGCAGTACTTC. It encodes CASSEAASGGYEQYF.

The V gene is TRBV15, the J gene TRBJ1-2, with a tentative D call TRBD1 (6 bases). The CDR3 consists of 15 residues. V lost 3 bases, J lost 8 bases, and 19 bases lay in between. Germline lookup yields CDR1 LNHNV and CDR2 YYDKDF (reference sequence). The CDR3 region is CATSSHVGGAKGYTF. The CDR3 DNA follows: TGTGCCACCAGCAGCCACGTCGGGGGGGCCAAAGGCTACACCTTC.

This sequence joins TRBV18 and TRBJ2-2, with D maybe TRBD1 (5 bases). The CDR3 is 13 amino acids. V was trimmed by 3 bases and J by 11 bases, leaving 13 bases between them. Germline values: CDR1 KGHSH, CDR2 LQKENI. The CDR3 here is CASSPMGQGELFF. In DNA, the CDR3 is TGTGCCAGCTCACCGATGGGCCAGGGAGAGCTGTTTTTT.

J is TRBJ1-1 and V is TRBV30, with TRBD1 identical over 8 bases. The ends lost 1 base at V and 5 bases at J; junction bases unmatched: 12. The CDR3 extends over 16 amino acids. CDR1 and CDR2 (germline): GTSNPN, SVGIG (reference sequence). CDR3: CAWSAGHRGVGTEAFF. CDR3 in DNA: TGTGCCTGGAGTGCGGGACACAGGGGGGTAGGGACTGAAGCTTTCTTT.

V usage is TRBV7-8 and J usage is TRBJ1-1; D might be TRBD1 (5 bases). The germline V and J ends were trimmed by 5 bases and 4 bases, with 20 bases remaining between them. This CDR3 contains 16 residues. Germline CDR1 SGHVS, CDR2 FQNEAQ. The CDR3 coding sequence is TGTGCCAGCAGCGGAGACGCGACAGCTCTTTTCACTGAAGCTTTCTTT. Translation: CASSGDATALFTEAFF.

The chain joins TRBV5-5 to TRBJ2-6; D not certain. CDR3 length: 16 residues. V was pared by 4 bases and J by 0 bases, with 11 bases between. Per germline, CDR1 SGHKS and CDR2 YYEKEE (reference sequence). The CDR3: CASSPYRLSGANVLTF. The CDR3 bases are TGTGCCAGCAGCCCCTACCGTCTCTCTGGGGCCAACGTCCTGACTTTC.

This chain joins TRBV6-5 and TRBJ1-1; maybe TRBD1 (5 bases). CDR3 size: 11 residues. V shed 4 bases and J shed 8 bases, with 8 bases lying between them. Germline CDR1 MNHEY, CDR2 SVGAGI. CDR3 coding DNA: TGTGCCAGCAGTTGGGGCCGCGAAGCTTTCTTT. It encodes CASSWGREAFF.

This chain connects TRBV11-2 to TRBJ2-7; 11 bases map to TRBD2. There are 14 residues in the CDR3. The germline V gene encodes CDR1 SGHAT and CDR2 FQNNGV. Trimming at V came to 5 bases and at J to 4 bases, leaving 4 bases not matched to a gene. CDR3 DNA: TGTGCCAGCAGCCCCATAGCGGGAGGGTACGAGCAGTACTTC. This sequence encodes CASSPIAGGYEQYF.

The CDR3 here is CASGLPTGTGIYEQFF. CDR3 sequence (DNA): TGTGCTAGTGGTTTGCCTACCGGGACAGGGATATATGAGCAGTTCTTC. The chain couples TRBV12-5 to TRBJ2-1; 9 bases are shared with TRBD1. The germline gives CDR1 LGHNT, CDR2 FRNRAP. Losses at the gene ends were 2 bases for V and 8 bases for J; bases not matched to a gene: 10. This CDR3 comprises 16 residues. Full variable domain (rest looked up from reference TRBV12-5 and TRBJ2-1): DARVTQTPRHKVTEMGQEVTMRCQPILGHNTVFWYRQTMMQGLELLAYFRNRAPLDDSGMPKDRFSAEMPDATLATLKIQPSEPRDSAVYFCASGLPTGTGIYEQFFGPGTRLTVL.

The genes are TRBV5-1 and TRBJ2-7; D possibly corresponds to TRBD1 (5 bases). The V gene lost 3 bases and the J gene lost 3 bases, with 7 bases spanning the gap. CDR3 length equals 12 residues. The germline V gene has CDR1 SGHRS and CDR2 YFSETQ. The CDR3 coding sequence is TGCGCCAGCAGCTCCGACAGCTACGAGCAGTACTTC. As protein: CASSSDSYEQYF.

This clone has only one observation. CDR3 region: CASSQTGAVQPQHF. The DNA for the CDR3 is TGTGCCAGCAGCCAGACAGGGGCGGTTCAGCCCCAGCATTTT. The rearrangement links TRBV3-1 (or the pseudogene TRBV3-2) to TRBJ1-5, with 8 positions matching TRBD1. Germline values: CDR1 LGHDT, CDR2 YNNKEL (reference sequence). The CDR3 consists of 14 residues. With 3 bases clipped from V and 6 bases from J, the junction kept 4 bases outside the gene matches.

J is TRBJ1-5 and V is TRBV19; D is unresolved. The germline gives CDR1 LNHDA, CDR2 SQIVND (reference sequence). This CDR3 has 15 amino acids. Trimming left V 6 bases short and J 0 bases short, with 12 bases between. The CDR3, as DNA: TGTGCCAGTAGAACGGTGTTTTATAGCAATCAGCCCCAGCATTTT. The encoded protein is CASRTVFYSNQPQHF.

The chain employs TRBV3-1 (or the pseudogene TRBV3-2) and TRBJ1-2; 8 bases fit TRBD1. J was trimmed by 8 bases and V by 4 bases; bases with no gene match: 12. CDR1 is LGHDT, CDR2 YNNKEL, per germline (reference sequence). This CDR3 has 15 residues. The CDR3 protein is CASSPTTGTGGGYTF. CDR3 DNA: TGTGCCAGCAGCCCAACAACTGGGACAGGCGGCGGCTACACCTTC.

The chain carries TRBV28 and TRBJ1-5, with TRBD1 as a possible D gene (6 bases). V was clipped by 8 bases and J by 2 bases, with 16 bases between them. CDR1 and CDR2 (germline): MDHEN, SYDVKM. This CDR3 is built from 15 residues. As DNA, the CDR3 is TGTGCCAGCGAGTTTGGGGGCACGGGCAATCAGCCCCAGCATTTT. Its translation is CASEFGGTGNQPQHF.

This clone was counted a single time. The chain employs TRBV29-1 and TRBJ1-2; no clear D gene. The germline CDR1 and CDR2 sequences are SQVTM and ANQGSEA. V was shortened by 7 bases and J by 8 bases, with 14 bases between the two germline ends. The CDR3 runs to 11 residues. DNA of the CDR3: TGCAGCGCGGGCCAAGCCGGGGGCTACACCTTC. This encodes CSAGQAGGYTF.

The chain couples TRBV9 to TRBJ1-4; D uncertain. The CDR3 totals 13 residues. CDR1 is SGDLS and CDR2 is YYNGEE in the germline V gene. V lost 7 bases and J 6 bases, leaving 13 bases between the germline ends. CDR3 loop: CASATGIDEKLFF. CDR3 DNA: TGTGCCAGCGCCACCGGGATTGATGAAAAACTGTTTTTT.

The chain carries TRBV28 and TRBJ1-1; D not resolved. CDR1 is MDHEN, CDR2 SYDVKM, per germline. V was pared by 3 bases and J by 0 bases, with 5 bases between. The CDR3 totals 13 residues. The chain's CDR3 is CASSFPVNTEAFF. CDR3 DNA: TGTGCCAGCAGTTTCCCGGTGAACACTGAAGCTTTCTTT.

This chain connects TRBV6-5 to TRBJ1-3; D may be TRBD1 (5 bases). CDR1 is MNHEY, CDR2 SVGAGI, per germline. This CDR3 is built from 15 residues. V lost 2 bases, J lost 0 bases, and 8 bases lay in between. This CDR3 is CASSYGGGSGNTIYF. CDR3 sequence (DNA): TGTGCCAGCAGTTACGGGGGGGGCTCTGGAAACACCATATATTTT.

As DNA, the CDR3 is TGTGCCAGCAGTTACGGGGGCCCGTCTGGAAACACCATATATTTT. It yields the protein CASSYGGPSGNTIYF. This sequence joins TRBV6-2 or TRBV6-3 and TRBJ1-3, with D maybe TRBD1 (6 bases). CDR3 length: 15 amino acids. The V and J ends lost 2 bases and 1 base respectively, with 9 bases between them. CDR1 MNHEY and CDR2 SVGEGT come from the germline V gene.

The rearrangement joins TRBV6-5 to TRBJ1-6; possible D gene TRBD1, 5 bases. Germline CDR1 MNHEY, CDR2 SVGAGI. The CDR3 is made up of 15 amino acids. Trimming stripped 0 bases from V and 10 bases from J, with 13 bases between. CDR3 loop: CASSYSNEGRSPLHF. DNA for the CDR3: TGTGCCAGCAGTTACTCGAATGAGGGGAGGTCACCCCTCCACTTT.

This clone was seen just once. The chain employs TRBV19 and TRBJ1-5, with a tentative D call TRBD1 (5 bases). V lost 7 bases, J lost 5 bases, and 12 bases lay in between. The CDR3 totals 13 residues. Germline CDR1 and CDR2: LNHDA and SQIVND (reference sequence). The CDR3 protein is CASTAGLDQPQHF. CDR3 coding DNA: TGTGCCAGTACCGCAGGGCTCGATCAGCCCCAGCATTTT.

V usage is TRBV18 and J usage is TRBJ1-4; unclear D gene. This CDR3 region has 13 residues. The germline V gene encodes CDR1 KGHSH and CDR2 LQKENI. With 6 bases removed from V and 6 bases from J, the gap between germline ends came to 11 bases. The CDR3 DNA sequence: TGTGCCAGCTCCCCAGGACTCTATGAAAAACTGTTTTTT. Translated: CASSPGLYEKLFF. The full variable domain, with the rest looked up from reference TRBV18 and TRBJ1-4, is NAGVMQNPRHLVRRRGQEARLRCSPMKGHSHVYWYRQLPEEGLKFMVYLQKENIIDESGMPKERFSAEFPKEGPSILRIQQVVRGDSAAYFCASSPGLYEKLFFGSGTQLSVL.